This T cell receptor beta chain stems from a study of T cell responses to AZD1222 COVID-19 vaccine. Study-wide results and caveats: Baseline testing showed seropositivity in only a handful of AZD1222 recipients. Spike as a whole was targeted by vaccine-associated CD4 TCRs, dominant at 160-218 and 743-854.

Turning to this clone: The antigen is undetermined.

The table came from immunoSEQ multiplex PCR; TCRdb's copy has only in-frame clones and leaves some out. The sample has roughly 190,000 clones; about 89% are singletons. This CDR3 is built from 13 residues. Between the trimmed V and J ends, which lost 5 bases and 6 bases, there was a span of 11 bases. The chain employs TRBV12-3 or TRBV12-4 and TRBJ1-5, with D maybe TRBD1 (6 bases). The sequencing used peripheral blood, collected 28 days after the second AZD1222 dose. The receptor comes from an adult who received the AZD1222 COVID-19 vaccine. This chain's CDR3 is CASSTGLSQPQHF. Here the CDR3 DNA reads TGTGCCAGCAGTACAGGGTTATCTCAGCCCCAGCATTTT.